Below, 8 T cell receptor beta chains from the same sample are listed, as sequenced in a study of cytomegalovirus exposure and HLA in healthy donors (dated by TCRdb to 2015 to 2018). The method was the immunoSEQ multiplex PCR assay. Not all clones reach the TCRdb copy of this immuneACCESS table, which keeps in-frame sequences only. Checked studies attribute under half of the gap to unresolved V genes and leave the rest unexplained. The sample table contains roughly 120,000 clones; only one count was recorded for around 89% of them. Clones ranked in the top ten supply approximately 1.8% of the sample. The source material was PBMCs. These receptors all come from a man younger than 30 in good health and CMV-seronegative.

This chain uses TRBV6-5 with TRBJ2-5, with no clear D. This CDR3 contains 11 residues. V lost 6 bases to trimming and J lost 2 bases, with 4 bases between them. Germline CDR1 reads MNHEY; CDR2 reads SVGAGI. The CDR3 DNA reads TGTGCCAGCAGGACACAAGAGACCCAGTACTTC. Its protein product is CASRTQETQYF.

The rearrangement links TRBV9 to TRBJ1-4, with D perhaps TRBD1 (5 bases). V lost 0 bases and J 0 bases, leaving 6 bases between the germline ends. Per germline, CDR1 SGDLS and CDR2 YYNGEE. The CDR3 runs 15 residues. The CDR3 reads CASSVGGATNEKLFF. CDR3 bases: TGTGCCAGCAGCGTAGGGGGGGCAACTAATGAAAAACTGTTTTTT.

The chain has TRBV7-9 and TRBJ1-1; D not certain. Germline V gene sequence: CDR1 SEHNR, CDR2 FQNEAQ (reference sequence). V lost 2 bases to trimming and J lost 3 bases, with 7 bases between them. The CDR3 consists of 13 residues. Written as DNA, the CDR3 is TGTGCCAGCAGCTTATCCCGGTACACTGAAGCTTTCTTT. Translating gives CASSLSRYTEAFF.

The sample holds many counts of this clone. The chain uses TRBV5-1 and TRBJ2-1; 8 positions agree with TRBD1. Trimming took 4 bases from V and 6 from J; bases not matched to a gene: 12. CDR3 size: 16 residues. Germline V gene lookup returns CDR1 SGHRS and CDR2 YFSETQ. The CDR3 loop is CASSRGSDRVINEQFF. The CDR3 DNA is TGCGCCAGCAGCCGGGGTTCGGACAGGGTTATCAATGAGCAGTTCTTC.

The chain carries TRBV5-1 and TRBJ2-7; 8 bases are shared with TRBD1. The germline V gene has CDR1 SGHRS and CDR2 YFSETQ. There are 14 residues in the CDR3. The V gene end was trimmed by 4 bases and the J gene end by 7 bases; junction bases not matched to a gene: 10. In DNA form, the CDR3 reads TGCGCCAGCAGCGAGGGACAGGCCTCGGTAGAGCAGTACTTC. The encoded protein is CASSEGQASVEQYF.

The chain uses TRBV9 and TRBJ2-5; 11 bases align to TRBD2. After removal of 3 bases from V and 2 bases from J, the junction contained 9 bases not matched to a gene. From germline, CDR1 is SGDLS and CDR2 YYNGEE. CDR3 length equals 17 residues. CDR3 nucleotides: TGTGCCAGCAGCGAGGGCGGGACTAGCGGAAAACAAGAGACCCAGTACTTC. Translation: CASSEGGTSGKQETQYF.

This chain uses TRBV7-8 with TRBJ2-2; tentatively, D is TRBD1 (5 bases). The germline V gene has CDR1 SGHVS and CDR2 FQNEAQ. Trimming took off 1 base at V and 7 bases at J, with 19 bases between the two ends. This CDR3 comprises 17 residues. CDR3 residues: CASSLVYSGNVIGELFF. The DNA for the CDR3 is TGTGCCAGCAGCTTAGTTTATTCAGGGAATGTCATCGGGGAGCTGTTTTTT.

J is TRBJ1-1 and V is TRBV12-5; 12 nucleotides line up with TRBD1. Trimming took 3 bases from V and 4 from J; bases not matched to a gene: 3. There are 15 residues in the CDR3. Germline loops: CDR1 LGHNT, CDR2 FRNRAP. CDR3 in amino acids: CASGFGTGGVTEAFF. The CDR3 DNA reads TGTGCTAGTGGTTTCGGGACAGGGGGCGTCACTGAAGCTTTCTTT.